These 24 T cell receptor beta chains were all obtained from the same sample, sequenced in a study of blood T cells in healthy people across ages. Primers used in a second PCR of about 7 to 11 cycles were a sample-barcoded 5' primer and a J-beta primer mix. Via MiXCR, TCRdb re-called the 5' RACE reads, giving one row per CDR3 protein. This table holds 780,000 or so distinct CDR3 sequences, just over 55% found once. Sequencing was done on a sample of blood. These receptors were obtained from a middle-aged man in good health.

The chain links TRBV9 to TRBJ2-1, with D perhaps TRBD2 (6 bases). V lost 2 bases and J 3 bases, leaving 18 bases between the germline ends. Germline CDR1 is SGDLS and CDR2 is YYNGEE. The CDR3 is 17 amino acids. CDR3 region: CASSVRAGTLFYNEQFF. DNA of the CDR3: TGTGCCAGCAGCGTCCGCGCGGGAACCCTTTTCTACAATGAGCAGTTCTTC.

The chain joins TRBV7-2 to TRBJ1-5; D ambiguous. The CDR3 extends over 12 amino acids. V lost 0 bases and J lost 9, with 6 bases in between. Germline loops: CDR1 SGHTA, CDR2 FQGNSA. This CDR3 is CASSLAVGPQHF. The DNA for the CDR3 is TGTGCCAGCAGCTTAGCGGTTGGGCCCCAGCATTTT.

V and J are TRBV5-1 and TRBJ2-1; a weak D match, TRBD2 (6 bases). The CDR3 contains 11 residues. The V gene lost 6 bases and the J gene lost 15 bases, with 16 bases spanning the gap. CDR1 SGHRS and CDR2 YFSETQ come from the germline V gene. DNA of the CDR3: TGCGCCAGCACCGAGGAGGGCCTTCGGTTCTTC. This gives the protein CASTEEGLRFF.

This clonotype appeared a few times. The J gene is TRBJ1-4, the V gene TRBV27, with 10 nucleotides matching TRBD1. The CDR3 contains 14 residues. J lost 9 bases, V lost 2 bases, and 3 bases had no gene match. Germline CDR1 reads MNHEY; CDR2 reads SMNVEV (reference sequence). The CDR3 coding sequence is TGTGCCAGCAGTTTAAGGGGACAGGGGCAAAAACTGTTTTTT. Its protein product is CASSLRGQGQKLFF. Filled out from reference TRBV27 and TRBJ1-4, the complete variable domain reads EAQVTQNPRYLITVTGKKLTVTCSQNMNHEYMSWYRQDPGLGLRQIYYSMNVEVTDKGDVPEGYKVSRKEKRNFPLILESPSPNQTSLYFCASSLRGQGQKLFFGSGTQLSVL.

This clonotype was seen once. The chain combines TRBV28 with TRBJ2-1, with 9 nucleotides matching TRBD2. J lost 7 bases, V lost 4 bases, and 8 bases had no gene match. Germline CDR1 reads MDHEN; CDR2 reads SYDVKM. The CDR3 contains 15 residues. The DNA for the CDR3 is TGTGCCAGCAGTTCGCGGGAGGGCCTGTGGAATGAGCAGTTCTTC. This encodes CASSSREGLWNEQFF. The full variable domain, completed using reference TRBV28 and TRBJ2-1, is DVKVTQSSRYLVKRTGEKVFLECVQDMDHENMFWYRQDPGLGLRLIYFSYDVKMKEKGDIPEGYSVSREKKERFSLILESASTNQTSMYLCASSSREGLWNEQFFGPGTRLTVL.

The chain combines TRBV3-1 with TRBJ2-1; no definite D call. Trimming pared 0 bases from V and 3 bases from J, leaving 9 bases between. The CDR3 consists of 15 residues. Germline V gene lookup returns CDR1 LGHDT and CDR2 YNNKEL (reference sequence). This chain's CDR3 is CASSQESRSYNEQFF. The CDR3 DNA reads TGTGCCAGCAGCCAAGAGTCGCGCAGCTACAATGAGCAGTTCTTC.

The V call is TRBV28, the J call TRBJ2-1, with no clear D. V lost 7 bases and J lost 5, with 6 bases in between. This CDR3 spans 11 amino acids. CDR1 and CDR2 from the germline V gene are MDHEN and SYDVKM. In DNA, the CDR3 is TGTGCCAGCACAATCCACAATGAGCAGTTCTTC. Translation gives CASTIHNEQFF.

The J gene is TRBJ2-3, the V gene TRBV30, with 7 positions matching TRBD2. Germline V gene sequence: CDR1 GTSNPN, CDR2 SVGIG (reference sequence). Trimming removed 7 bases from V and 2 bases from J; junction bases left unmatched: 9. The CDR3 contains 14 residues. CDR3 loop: CASWPAGITDTQYF. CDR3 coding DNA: TGTGCCTCCTGGCCAGCGGGAATCACAGATACGCAGTATTTT.

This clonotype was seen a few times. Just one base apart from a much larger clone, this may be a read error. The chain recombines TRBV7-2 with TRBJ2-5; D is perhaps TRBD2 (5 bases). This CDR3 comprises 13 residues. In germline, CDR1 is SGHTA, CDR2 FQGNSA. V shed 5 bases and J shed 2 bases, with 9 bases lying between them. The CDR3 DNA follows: TGTGCCAGCAGCGTAGAGCGGCAAGAGACCCAGTACTTC. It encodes CASSVERQETQYF.

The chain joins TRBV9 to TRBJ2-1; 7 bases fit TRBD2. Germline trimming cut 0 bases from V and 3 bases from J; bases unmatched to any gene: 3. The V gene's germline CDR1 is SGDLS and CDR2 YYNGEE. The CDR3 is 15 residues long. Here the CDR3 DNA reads TGTGCCAGCAGCGTAGAACTAGCGCTCTACAATGAGCAGTTCTTC. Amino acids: CASSVELALYNEQFF.

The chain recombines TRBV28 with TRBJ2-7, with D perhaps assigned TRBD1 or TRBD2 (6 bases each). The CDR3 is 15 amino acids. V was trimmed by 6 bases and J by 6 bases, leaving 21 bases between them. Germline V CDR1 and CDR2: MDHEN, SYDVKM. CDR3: CASRTSVGGRSEQYF. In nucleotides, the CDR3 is TGTGCCAGCAGAACTTCCGTAGGGGGGCGAAGCGAGCAGTACTTC.

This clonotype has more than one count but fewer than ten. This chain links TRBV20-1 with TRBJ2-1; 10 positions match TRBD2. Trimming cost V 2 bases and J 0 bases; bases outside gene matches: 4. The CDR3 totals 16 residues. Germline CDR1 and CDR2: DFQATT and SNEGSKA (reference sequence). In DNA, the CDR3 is TGCAGTGCTAGAAGGCTAGCGGGGGCCTCCTACAATGAGCAGTTCTTC. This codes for CSARRLAGASYNEQFF.

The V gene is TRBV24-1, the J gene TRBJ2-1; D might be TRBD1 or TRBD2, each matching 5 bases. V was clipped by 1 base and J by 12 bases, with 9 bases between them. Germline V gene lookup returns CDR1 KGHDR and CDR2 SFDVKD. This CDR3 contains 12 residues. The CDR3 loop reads CATSDFGTWQFF. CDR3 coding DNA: TGTGCCACCAGTGATTTTGGGACCTGGCAGTTCTTC.

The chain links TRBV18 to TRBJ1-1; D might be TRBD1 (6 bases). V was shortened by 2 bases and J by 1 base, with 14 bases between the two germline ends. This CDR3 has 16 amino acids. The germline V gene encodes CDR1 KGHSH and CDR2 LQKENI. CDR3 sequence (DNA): TGTGCCAGCTCACCAGGCTCAGGGGTTGGGAACACTGAAGCTTTCTTT. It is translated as CASSPGSGVGNTEAFF.

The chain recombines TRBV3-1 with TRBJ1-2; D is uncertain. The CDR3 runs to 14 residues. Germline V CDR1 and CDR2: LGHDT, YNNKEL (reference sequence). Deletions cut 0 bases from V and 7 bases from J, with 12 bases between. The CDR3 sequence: CASSQDDRGRGYTF. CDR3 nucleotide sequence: TGTGCCAGCAGCCAAGATGATCGTGGACGTGGCTACACCTTC.

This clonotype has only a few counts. The CDR3 region has the DNA TGTGCCACCAGCCTCGGACAGGGCGGGTATCCGCAGTATTTT. Its translation: CATSLGQGGYPQYF. The J gene is TRBJ2-3, the V gene TRBV15, with TRBD1 identical over 8 bases. After removal of 5 bases from V and 10 bases from J, the junction contained 11 bases not matched to a gene. The CDR3 sequence is 14 residues long. Germline V gene sequence: CDR1 LNHNV, CDR2 YYDKDF (reference sequence).

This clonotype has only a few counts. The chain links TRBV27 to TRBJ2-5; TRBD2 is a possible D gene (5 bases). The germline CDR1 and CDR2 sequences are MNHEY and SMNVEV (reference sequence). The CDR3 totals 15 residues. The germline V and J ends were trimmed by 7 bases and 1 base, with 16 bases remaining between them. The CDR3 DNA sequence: TGTGCCAGCAACGCCAAGGCCGGGGTCCAAGAGACCCAGTACTTC. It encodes CASNAKAGVQETQYF.

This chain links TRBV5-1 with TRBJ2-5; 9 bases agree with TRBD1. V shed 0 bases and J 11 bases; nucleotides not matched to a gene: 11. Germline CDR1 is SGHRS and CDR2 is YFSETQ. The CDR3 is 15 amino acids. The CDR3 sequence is CASSLDGTGTNEQYF. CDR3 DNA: TGCGCCAGCAGCTTGGATGGGACAGGGACCAATGAGCAGTACTTC.

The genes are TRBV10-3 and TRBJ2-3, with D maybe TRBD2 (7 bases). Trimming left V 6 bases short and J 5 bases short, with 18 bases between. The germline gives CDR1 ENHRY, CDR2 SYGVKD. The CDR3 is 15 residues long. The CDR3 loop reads CAIRRAGALGDTQYF. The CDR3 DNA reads TGTGCCATCAGAAGGGCGGGGGCCCTCGGAGATACGCAGTATTTT.

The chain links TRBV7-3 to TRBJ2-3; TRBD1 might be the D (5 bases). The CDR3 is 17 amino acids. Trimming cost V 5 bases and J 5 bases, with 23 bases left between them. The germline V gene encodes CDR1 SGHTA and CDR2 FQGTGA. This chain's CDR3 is CASSPRGRRTLEDTQYF. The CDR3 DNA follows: TGTGCCAGCAGCCCCCGTGGCAGGCGGACACTGGAAGATACGCAGTATTTT.

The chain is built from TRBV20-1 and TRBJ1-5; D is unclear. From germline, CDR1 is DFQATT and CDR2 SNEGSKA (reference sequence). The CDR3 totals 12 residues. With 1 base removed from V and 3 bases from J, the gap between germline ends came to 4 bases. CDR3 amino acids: CSARVTNQPQHF. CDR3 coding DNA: TGCAGTGCTAGAGTGACCAATCAGCCCCAGCATTTT.

The CDR3 sequence: CSVVVGSDTEAFF. Here the CDR3 DNA reads TGCAGCGTTGTTGTAGGGTCAGACACTGAAGCTTTCTTT. This sequence joins TRBV29-1 and TRBJ1-1; D unresolved. The CDR3 runs to 13 residues. Germline V gives CDR1 SQVTM, CDR2 ANQGSEA. The V end lost 4 bases, the J end lost 3 bases, and 12 bases lay between the germline ends. The variable domain in full, with the rest retrieved from reference TRBV29-1 and TRBJ1-1, is SAVISQKPSRDICQRGTSLTIQCQVDSQVTMMFWYRQQPGQSLTLIATANQGSEATYESGFVIDKFPISRPNLTFSTLTVSNMSPEDSSIYLCSVVVGSDTEAFFGQGTRLTVV.

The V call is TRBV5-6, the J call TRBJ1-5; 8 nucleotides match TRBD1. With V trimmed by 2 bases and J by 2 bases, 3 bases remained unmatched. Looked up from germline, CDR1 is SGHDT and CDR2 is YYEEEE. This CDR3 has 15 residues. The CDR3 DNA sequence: TGTGCCAGCAGCTTTGAGGGACAGGGCAATCAGCCCCAGCATTTT. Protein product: CASSFEGQGNQPQHF. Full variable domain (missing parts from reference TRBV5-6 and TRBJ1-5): DAGVTQSPTHLIKTRGQQVTLRCSPKSGHDTVSWYQQALGQGPQFIFQYYEEEERQRGNFPDRFSGHQFPNYSSELNVNALLLGDSALYLCASSFEGQGNQPQHFGDGTRLSIL.

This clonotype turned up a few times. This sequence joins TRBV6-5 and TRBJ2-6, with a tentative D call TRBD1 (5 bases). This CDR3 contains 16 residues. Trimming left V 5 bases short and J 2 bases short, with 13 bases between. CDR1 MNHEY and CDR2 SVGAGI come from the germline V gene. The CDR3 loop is CASSSDSPPGANVLTF. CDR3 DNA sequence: TGTGCCAGCAGTAGTGACAGCCCTCCTGGGGCCAACGTCCTGACTTTC.